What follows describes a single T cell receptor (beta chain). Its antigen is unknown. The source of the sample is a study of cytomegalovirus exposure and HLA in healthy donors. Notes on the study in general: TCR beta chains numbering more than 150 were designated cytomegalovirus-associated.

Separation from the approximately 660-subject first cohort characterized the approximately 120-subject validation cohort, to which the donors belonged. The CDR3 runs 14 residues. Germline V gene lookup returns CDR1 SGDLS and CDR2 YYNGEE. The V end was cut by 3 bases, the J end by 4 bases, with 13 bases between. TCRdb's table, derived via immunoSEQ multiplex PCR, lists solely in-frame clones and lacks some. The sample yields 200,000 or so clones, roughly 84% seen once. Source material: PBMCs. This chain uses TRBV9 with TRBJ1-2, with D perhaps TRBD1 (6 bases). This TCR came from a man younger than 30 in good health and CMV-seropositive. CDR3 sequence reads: CASSGRGQRYGYTF. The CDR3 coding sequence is TGTGCCAGCAGCGGCCGAGGACAGCGCTATGGCTACACCTTC.